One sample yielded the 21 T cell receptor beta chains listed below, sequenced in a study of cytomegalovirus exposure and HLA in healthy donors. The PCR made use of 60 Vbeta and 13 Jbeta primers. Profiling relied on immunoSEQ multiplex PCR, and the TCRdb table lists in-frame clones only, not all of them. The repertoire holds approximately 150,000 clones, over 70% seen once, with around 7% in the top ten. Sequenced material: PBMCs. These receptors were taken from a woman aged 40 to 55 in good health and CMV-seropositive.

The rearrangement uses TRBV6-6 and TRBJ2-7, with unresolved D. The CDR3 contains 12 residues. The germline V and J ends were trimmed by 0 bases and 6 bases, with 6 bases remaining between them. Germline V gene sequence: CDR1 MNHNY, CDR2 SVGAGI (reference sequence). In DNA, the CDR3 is TGTGCCAGCAGTTACTCGCGGTCCGAGCAGTACTTC. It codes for CASSYSRSEQYF.

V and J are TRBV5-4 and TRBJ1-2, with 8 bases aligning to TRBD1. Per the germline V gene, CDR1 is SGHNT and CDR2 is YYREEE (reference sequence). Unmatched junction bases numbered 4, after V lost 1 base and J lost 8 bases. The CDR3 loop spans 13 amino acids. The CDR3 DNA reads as TGTGCCAGCAGCTTGCAGGGGGCGCGAGGCTACACCTTC. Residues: CASSLQGARGYTF.

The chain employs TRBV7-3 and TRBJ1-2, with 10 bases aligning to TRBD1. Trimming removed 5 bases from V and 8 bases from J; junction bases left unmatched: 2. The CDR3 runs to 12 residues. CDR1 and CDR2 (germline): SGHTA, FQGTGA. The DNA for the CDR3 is TGTGCCAGCAGCATGACAGGGGGCGGCTACACCTTC. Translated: CASSMTGGGYTF.

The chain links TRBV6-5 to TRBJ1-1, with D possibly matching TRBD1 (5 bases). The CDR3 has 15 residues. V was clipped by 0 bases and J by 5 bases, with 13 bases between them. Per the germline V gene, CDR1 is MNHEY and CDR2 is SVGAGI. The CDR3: CASSYSWQGLTEAFF. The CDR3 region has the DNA TGTGCCAGCAGTTACTCCTGGCAGGGTCTAACTGAAGCTTTCTTT.

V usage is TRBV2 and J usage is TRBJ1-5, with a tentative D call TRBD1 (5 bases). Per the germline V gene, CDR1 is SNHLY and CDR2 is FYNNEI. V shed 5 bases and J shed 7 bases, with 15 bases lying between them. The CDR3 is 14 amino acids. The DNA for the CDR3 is TGTGCCAGCAGTCTAGGGGCCTCCAGGCAGCCCCAGCATTTT. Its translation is CASSLGASRQPQHF.

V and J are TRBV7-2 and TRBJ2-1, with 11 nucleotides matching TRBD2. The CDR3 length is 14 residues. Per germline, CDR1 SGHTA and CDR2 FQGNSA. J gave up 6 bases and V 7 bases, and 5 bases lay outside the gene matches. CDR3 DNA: TGTGCCAGCAACATAGCGGGGGGGCCCAATGAGCAGTTCTTC. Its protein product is CASNIAGGPNEQFF.

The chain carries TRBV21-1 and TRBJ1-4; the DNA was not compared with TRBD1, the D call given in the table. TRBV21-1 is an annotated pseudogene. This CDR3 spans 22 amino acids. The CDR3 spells CASSNPQDRVVLRSGFNEKLFF. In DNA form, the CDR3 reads TGTGCCAGCAGCAACCCCCAGGACAGGGTTGTATTGAGGTCAGGGTTTAATGAAAAACTGTTTTTT.

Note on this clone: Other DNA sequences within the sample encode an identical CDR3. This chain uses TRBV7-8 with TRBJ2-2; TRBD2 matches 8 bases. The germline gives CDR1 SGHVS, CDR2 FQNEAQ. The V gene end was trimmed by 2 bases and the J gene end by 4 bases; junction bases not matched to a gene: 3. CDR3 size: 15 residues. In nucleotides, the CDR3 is TGTGCCAGCAGCTTAACTAGCGGAGGCACCGGGGAGCTGTTTTTT. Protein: CASSLTSGGTGELFF.

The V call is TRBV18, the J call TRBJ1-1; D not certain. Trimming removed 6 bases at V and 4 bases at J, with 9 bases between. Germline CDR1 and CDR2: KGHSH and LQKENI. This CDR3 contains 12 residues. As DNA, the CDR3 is TGTGCCAGCTCCCGACAACTCACTGAAGCTTTCTTT. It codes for CASSRQLTEAFF.

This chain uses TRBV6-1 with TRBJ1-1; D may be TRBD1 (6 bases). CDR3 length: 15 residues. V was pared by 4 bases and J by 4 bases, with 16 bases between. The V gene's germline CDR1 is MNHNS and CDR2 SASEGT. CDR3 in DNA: TGTGCCAGCAGTGCCCAAGGGGGTATTCCCACTGAAGCTTTCTTT. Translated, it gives CASSAQGGIPTEAFF.

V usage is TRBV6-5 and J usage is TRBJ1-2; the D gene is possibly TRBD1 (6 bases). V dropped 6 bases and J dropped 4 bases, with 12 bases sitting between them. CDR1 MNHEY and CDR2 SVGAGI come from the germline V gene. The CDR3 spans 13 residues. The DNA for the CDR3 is TGTGCCAGCAGCTACCAAGGGGGCTATGGCTACACCTTC. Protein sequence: CASSYQGGYGYTF.

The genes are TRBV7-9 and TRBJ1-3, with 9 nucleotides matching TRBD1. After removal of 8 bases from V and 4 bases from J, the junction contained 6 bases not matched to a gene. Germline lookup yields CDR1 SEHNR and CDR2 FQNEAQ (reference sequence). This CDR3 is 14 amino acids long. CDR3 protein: CASGWTGDGNTIYF. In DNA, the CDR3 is TGTGCCAGCGGCTGGACAGGGGACGGAAACACCATATATTTT.

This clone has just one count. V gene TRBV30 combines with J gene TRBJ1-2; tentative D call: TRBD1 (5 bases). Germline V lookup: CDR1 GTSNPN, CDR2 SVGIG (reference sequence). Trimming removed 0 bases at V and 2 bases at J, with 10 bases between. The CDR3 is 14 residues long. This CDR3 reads CAWSVGQRNYGYTF. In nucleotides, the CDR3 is TGTGCCTGGAGTGTAGGACAACGAAACTATGGCTACACCTTC.

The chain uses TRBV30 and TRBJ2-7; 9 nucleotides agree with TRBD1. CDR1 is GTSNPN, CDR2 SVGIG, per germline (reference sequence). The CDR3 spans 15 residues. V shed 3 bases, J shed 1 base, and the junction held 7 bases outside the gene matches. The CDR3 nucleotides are TGTGCCTGGAGAAGGGCCGGGACAGGGTCCTACGAGCAGTACTTC. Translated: CAWRRAGTGSYEQYF.

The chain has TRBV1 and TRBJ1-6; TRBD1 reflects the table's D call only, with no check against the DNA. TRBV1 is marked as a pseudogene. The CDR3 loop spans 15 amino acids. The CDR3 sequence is CTSSQDDSRAAPLHF. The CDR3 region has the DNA TGCACCAGCAGCCAAGACGACAGCCGGGCGGCACCCCTCCACTTT.

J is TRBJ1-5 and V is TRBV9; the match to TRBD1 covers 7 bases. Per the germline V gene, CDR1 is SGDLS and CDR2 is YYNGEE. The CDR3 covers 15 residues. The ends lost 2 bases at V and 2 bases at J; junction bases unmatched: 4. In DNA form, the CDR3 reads TGTGCCAGCAGCGTGGGTGACAGGGGCAATCAGCCCCAGCATTTT. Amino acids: CASSVGDRGNQPQHF.

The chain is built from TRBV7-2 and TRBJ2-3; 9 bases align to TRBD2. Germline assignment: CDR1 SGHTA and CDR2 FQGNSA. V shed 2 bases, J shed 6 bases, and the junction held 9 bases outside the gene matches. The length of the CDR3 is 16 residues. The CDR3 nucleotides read TGTGCCAGCAGCTTAAGCGGGGGGACTTCATCGGATACGCAGTATTTT. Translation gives CASSLSGGTSSDTQYF.

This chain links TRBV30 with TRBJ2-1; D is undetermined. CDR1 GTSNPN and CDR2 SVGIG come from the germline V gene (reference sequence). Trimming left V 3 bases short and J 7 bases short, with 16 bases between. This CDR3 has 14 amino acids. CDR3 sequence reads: CAWSPESRRNEQFF. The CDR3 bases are TGTGCCTGGAGCCCCGAGAGCCGGCGGAATGAGCAGTTCTTC.

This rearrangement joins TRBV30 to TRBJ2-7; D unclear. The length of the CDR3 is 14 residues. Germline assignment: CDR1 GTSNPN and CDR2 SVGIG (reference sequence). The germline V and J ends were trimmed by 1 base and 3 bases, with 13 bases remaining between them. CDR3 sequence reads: CAWSEEAVLYEQYF. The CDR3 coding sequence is TGTGCCTGGAGTGAAGAGGCCGTACTCTACGAGCAGTACTTC.

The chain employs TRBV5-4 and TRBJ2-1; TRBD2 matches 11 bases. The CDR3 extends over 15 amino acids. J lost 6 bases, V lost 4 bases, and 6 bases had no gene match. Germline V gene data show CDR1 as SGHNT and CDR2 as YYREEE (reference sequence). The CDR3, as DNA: TGTGCCAGCAGCCTGCCGGGACTAGCGGTCAATGAGCAGTTCTTC. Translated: CASSLPGLAVNEQFF.

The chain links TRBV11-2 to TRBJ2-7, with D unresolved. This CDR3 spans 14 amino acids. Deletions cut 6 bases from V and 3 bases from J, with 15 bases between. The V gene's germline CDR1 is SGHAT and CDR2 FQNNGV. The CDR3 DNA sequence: TGTGCCAGCAGACTTTTTGAGTGGAGCTACGAGCAGTACTTC. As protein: CASRLFEWSYEQYF. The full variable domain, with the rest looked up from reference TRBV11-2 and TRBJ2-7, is EAGVAQSPRYKIIEKRQSVAFWCNPISGHATLYWYQQILGQGPKLLIQFQNNGVVDDSQLPKDRFSAERLKGVDSTLKIQPAKLEDSAVYLCASRLFEWSYEQYFGPGTRLTVT.